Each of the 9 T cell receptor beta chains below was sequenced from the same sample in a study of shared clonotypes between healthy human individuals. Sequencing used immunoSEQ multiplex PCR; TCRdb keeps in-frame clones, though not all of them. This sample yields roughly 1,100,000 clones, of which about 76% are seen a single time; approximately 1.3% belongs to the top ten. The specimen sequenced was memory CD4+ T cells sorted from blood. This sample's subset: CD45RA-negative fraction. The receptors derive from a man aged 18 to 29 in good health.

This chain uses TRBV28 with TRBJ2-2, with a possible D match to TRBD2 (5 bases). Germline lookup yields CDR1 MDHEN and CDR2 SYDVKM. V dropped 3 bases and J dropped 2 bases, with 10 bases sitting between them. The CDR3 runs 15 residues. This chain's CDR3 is CASSFSSANTGELFF. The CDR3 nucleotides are TGTGCCAGCAGTTTTAGTAGCGCTAACACCGGGGAGCTGTTTTTT.

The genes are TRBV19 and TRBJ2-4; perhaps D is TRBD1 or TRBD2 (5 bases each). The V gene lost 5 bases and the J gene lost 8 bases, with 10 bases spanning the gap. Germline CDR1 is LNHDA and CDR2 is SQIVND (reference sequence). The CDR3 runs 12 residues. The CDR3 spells CASSDLGDIQYF. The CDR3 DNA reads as TGTGCCAGTAGTGACCTGGGGGACATTCAGTACTTC. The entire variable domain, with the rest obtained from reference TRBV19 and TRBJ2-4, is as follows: DGGITQSPKYLFRKEGQNVTLSCEQNLNHDAMYWYRQDPGQGLRLIYYSQIVNDFQKGDIAEGYSVSREKKESFPLTVTSAQKNPTAFYLCASSDLGDIQYFGAGTRLSVL.

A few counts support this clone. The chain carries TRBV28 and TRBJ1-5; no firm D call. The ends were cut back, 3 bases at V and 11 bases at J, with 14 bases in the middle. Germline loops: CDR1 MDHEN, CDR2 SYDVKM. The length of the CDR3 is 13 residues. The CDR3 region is CASSFAVSSAQHF. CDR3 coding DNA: TGTGCCAGCAGTTTTGCGGTAAGCAGCGCCCAGCATTTT.

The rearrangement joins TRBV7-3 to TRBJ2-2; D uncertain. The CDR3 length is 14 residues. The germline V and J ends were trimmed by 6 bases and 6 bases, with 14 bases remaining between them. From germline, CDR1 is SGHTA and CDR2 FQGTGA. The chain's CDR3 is CASSLTDRSGELFF. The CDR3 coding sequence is TGTGCCAGCAGTTTGACGGATAGGTCCGGGGAGCTGTTTTTT.

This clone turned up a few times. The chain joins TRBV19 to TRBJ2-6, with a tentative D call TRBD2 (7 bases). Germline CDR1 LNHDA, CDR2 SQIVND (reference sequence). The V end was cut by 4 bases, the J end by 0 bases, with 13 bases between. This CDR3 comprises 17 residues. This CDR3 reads CASSRGGLASGANVLTF. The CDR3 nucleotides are TGTGCCAGTAGTAGGGGGGGGCTGGCCTCTGGGGCCAACGTCCTGACTTTC.

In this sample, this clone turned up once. The CDR3 reads CASSVSGGGNEQFF. For the CDR3, the DNA is TGTGCCAGCAGCGTATCTGGGGGAGGGAATGAGCAGTTCTTC. The chain joins TRBV27 to TRBJ2-1; 7 bases agree with TRBD2. J lost 7 bases, V lost 6 bases, and 9 bases had no gene match. Germline values: CDR1 MNHEY, CDR2 SMNVEV (reference sequence). CDR3 length: 14 amino acids.

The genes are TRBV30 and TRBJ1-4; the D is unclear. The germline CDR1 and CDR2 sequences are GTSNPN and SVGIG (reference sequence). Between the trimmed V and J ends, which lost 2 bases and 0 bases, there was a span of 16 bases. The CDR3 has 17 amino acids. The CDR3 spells CAWSSSDGSPTNEKLFF. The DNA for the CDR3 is TGTGCCTGGAGTTCTTCTGACGGGTCCCCAACTAATGAAAAACTGTTTTTT.

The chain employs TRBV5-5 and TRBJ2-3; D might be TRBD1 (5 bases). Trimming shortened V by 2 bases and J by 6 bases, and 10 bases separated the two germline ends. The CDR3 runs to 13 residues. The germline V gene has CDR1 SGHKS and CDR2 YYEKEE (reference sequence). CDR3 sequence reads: CASSFDSMDTQYF. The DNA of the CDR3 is TGTGCCAGCAGCTTCGACAGCATGGATACGCAGTATTTT.

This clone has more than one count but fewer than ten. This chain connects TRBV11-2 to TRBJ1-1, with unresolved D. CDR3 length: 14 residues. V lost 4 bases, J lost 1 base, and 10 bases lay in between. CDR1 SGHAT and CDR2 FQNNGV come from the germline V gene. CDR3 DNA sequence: TGTGCCAGCAGCTCAACGGCGGGGAACACTGAAGCTTTCTTT. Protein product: CASSSTAGNTEAFF.